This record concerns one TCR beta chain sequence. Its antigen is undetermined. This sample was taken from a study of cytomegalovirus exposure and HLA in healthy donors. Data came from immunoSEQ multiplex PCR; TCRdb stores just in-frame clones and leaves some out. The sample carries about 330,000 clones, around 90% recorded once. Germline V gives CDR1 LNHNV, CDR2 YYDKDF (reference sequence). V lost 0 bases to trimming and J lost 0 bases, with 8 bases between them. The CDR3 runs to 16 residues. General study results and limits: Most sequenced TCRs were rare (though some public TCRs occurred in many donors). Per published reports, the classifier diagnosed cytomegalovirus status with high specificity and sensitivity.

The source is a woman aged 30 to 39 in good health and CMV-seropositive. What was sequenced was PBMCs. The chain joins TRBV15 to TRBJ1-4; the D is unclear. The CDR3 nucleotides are TGTGCCACCAGCAGAGATCTCACAGCAACTAATGAAAAACTGTTTTTT. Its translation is CATSRDLTATNEKLFF.